This is a list of T cell receptor beta chains from one sample in a study of cytomegalovirus exposure and HLA in healthy donors. Repertoires were generated with immunoSEQ multiplex PCR, while TCRdb's copy carries only in-frame clones and drops some. The repertoire holds 140,000 or so clones, around 84% seen once, with about 2.5% in the top ten. Specimen: PBMCs. The receptors here all came from a boy aged 2 to 10 in good health and CMV-seronegative. Each CDR3 is given with its conserved first and last residue. The order of the fields is J gene, V gene, D gene, CDR3 DNA, CDR3 protein. The D gene is left open where the match is weak.

J gene: TRBJ1-5
V gene: TRBV28
D gene: -
CDR3 DNA: TGTGCCAGCAGTCCGGGACGAGGAACGGGGGATAGCAATCAGCCCCAGCATTTT
CDR3 protein: CASSPGRGTGDSNQPQHF

J gene: TRBJ2-7
V gene: TRBV5-1
D gene: TRBD1
CDR3 DNA: TGCGCCAGCAGCTTGTATCTCTATCCCGGGACAGGGGGATACGAGCAGTACTTC
CDR3 protein: CASSLYLYPGTGGYEQYF

J gene: TRBJ1-5
V gene: TRBV18
D gene: TRBD1
CDR3 DNA: TGTGCCAGCTCACCACGGCCGTTTACAGGGGGCCAGCCCCAGCATTTT
CDR3 protein: CASSPRPFTGGQPQHF

J gene: TRBJ1-3
V gene: TRBV6-5
D gene: -
CDR3 DNA: TGTGCCAGCAGCGACGGACAAGGAAACACCATATATTTT
CDR3 protein: CASSDGQGNTIYF

J gene: TRBJ2-7
V gene: TRBV2
D gene: -
CDR3 DNA: TGTGCCAGCAGTGAATCGGCTCCGGGCGAGCAGTACTTC
CDR3 protein: CASSESAPGEQYF

J gene: TRBJ2-1
V gene: TRBV28
D gene: -
CDR3 DNA: TGTGCCAGCAGTATGGACTTCCGAGGCTACAATGAGCAGTTCTTC
CDR3 protein: CASSMDFRGYNEQFF

J gene: TRBJ2-3
V gene: TRBV18
D gene: TRBD1
CDR3 DNA: TGTGCCAGCTCATTCCGACAGGGACCCACAGATACGCAGTATTTT
CDR3 protein: CASSFRQGPTDTQYF

J gene: TRBJ2-7
V gene: TRBV6-6
D gene: -
CDR3 DNA: TGTGCCAGCAGCCACCCGGGGAAATTTTACGAGCAGTACTTC
CDR3 protein: CASSHPGKFYEQYF

J gene: TRBJ2-4
V gene: TRBV1
D gene: -
CDR3 DNA: TGCACCAGCAGCCACAGGGCCAAAAACATTCAGTACTTC
CDR3 protein: CTSSHRAKNIQYF

J gene: TRBJ2-7
V gene: TRBV6-4
D gene: -
CDR3 DNA: TGTGCCGGCAGTGACTCAGGGGGACGGGGGGGATGTTACGAGCAGTACTTC
CDR3 protein: CAGSDSGGRGGCYEQYF

J gene: TRBJ1-1
V gene: TRBV5-1
D gene: TRBD1
CDR3 DNA: TGCGCCAGCAGCTCCTCCCGCAGGGACAGGGTCGACACTGAAGCTTTCTTT
CDR3 protein: CASSSSRRDRVDTEAFF

J gene: TRBJ1-5
V gene: TRBV7-9
D gene: -
CDR3 DNA: TGTGCCAGCAGCTTAACAGCTAATCAGCCCCAGCATTTT
CDR3 protein: CASSLTANQPQHF

J gene: TRBJ2-3
V gene: TRBV7-9
D gene: TRBD2
CDR3 DNA: TGTGCCAGCAACTTAGGACTAGTCAGCGCAGATACGCAGTATTTT
CDR3 protein: CASNLGLVSADTQYF

J gene: TRBJ1-3
V gene: TRBV7-2
D gene: -
CDR3 DNA: TGTGCCAGCAGCTTCCTACCGAGCACCTCTGGAAACACCATATATTTT
CDR3 protein: CASSFLPSTSGNTIYF

J gene: TRBJ2-2
V gene: TRBV6-5
D gene: TRBD2
CDR3 DNA: TGTGCCAGCAGTTCTTCTAGCGGGATGGGGGAGCTGTTTTTT
CDR3 protein: CASSSSSGMGELFF

J gene: TRBJ2-7
V gene: TRBV5-1
D gene: -
CDR3 DNA: TGCGCCAGCGGCGAAAACAGGGACGAGCAGTACTTC
CDR3 protein: CASGENRDEQYF

J gene: TRBJ2-7
V gene: TRBV29-1
D gene: -
CDR3 DNA: TGCAGCGTTGGGACTTCTAGACACGGGGGGCAGCTCCTATACGAGCAGTACTTC
CDR3 protein: CSVGTSRHGGQLLYEQYF

J gene: TRBJ1-3
V gene: TRBV4-1
D gene: -
CDR3 DNA: TGCGCCAGCAGCCTCACGCCCCCGGGACACTCTGGGCCCGGCTCTGGAAACACCATATATTTT
CDR3 protein: CASSLTPPGHSGPGSGNTIYF